This TCR beta chain comes out of a study of a mutant IDH1 vaccine in newly diagnosed glioma. V was cut by 6 bases and J by 2 bases, with 12 bases left in between. This CDR3 region has 14 residues. The germline CDR1 and CDR2 sequences are MNHEY and SVGAGI. Time point described: week 5, during vaccination. Vaccination comprised doses that each held 300 ug of mutant IDH1 20-mer peptide, plus topical imiquimod. TCRdb keeps only in-frame clones here, not all; method: immunoSEQ multiplex PCR. The sample has tens of thousands of clones; approximately 82% are singletons. Comment on this clone: Antigen specificity is unknown.

Sequenced material: PBMCs, taken from a glioma patient whose treatment included an IDH1 peptide vaccine. V is TRBV6-5 and J is TRBJ2-3; tentatively, D is TRBD2 (5 bases). The clonotype was recovered from a young woman with glioma. Some clones in this sample may be carry-over from other donors' samples. The CDR3 sequence is CASSPGVLTDTQYF. CDR3 in DNA: TGTGCCAGCAGCCCCGGGGTTCTCACAGATACGCAGTATTTT.